Each of the 19 T cell receptor beta chains below was sequenced from the same sample in a study of response to subunit inactivated influenza vaccine. TCRdb analysed the RT-PCR reads with MiXCR anew, one entry per CDR3 protein. The sample includes 400,000 to 650,000 distinct CDR3 sequences, around 7.7% of them seen just once. The specimen was PBMCs from blood, collected less than 30 months after vaccination. The receptor set was obtained from a man between 45 and 75 years old who received an inactivated influenza vaccine.

The rearrangement uses TRBV20-1 and TRBJ2-7; 12 nucleotides align to TRBD1. The trim removed 6 bases at V and 2 bases at J, leaving 2 bases unmatched. The CDR3 is 13 residues long. Per germline, CDR1 DFQATT and CDR2 SNEGSKA (reference sequence). The CDR3 sequence is CSAGDRGPYEQYF. The CDR3 DNA follows: TGCAGTGCGGGGGACAGGGGGCCCTACGAGCAGTACTTC.

This clonotype was recorded a few times. The V gene is TRBV20-1, the J gene TRBJ2-4; no reliable D call. Germline values: CDR1 DFQATT, CDR2 SNEGSKA (reference sequence). V lost 4 bases and J lost 1, with 14 bases in between. The CDR3 spans 15 residues. The CDR3 is CSATRSQSAKNIQYF. DNA of the CDR3: TGCAGTGCTACCCGTTCCCAATCGGCCAAAAACATTCAGTACTTC.

The chain employs TRBV7-2 and TRBJ2-7, with D possibly TRBD1 on 5 matching bases. This CDR3 is 13 amino acids long. The V end lost 4 bases, the J end lost 3 bases, and 10 bases lay between the germline ends. Germline assignment: CDR1 SGHTA and CDR2 FQGNSA. The DNA for the CDR3 is TGTGCCAGCAGCTCTCCAGGGCTCTACGAGCAGTACTTC. It specifies CASSSPGLYEQYF. The variable domain in full, with the rest retrieved from reference TRBV7-2 and TRBJ2-7, is GAGVSQSPSNKVTEKGKDVELRCDPISGHTALYWYRQSLGQGLEFLIYFQGNSAPDKSGLPSDRFSAERTGGSVSTLTIQRTQQEDSAVYLCASSSPGLYEQYFGPGTRLTVT.

This chain links TRBV2 with TRBJ2-2, with 7 bases aligning to TRBD1. V was clipped by 0 bases and J by 2 bases; unmatched bases: 6. CDR1 and CDR2 (germline): SNHLY, FYNNEI. This CDR3 comprises 17 residues. The CDR3 spells CASSEAWDSPNTGELFF. CDR3 sequence (DNA): TGTGCCAGCAGTGAAGCCTGGGACAGTCCAAACACCGGGGAGCTGTTTTTT.

The rearrangement links TRBV18 to TRBJ2-7; 8 bases agree with TRBD1. The CDR3 sequence is 14 residues long. Per germline, CDR1 KGHSH and CDR2 LQKENI. V shed 6 bases and J 4 bases; nucleotides not matched to a gene: 8. CDR3 coding DNA: TGTGCCAGCTCCCCGGGACAGGAGAATTACGAGCAGTACTTC. Its translation: CASSPGQENYEQYF.

In its sample, this clonotype was seen many times. This rearrangement joins TRBV14 to TRBJ2-1; a weak D match, TRBD2 (6 bases). V was trimmed by 3 bases and J by 2 bases, leaving 14 bases between them. There are 16 residues in the CDR3. CDR1 SGHDN and CDR2 FVKESK come from the germline V gene. The DNA for the CDR3 is TGTGCCAGCAGCCATGAGGCGGGACGAACCTACAATGAGCAGTTCTTC. Translated, it gives CASSHEAGRTYNEQFF.

The chain is built from TRBV12-3 or TRBV12-4 and TRBJ2-5; 11 bases are shared with TRBD1. Trimming took 5 bases from V and 5 from J; bases not matched to a gene: 7. This CDR3 has 15 amino acids. The CDR3 loop reads CASSAGQGAWETQYF. The CDR3 DNA sequence: TGTGCCAGCAGTGCCGGACAGGGGGCTTGGGAGACCCAGTACTTC.

About this clonotype: One end of the junction does not line up with germline, which may come from a read error. The gene calls are TRBV5-1 and TRBJ1-2; D unresolved. This CDR3 is built from 14 residues. Germline V gives CDR1 SGHRS, CDR2 YFSETQ. This CDR3 reads CACSQGSENYGYTF. The CDR3 DNA reads as TGCGCCTGCAGCCAAGGGTCAGAAAACTATGGCTACACCTTC.

This clonotype was seen a few times. The chain employs TRBV25-1 and TRBJ1-4, with D tentatively TRBD1 (6 bases). V gave up 4 bases and J gave up 4 bases, with 16 bases separating them. This CDR3 is built from 16 residues. Germline V gene data show CDR1 as MGHDK and CDR2 as SYGVNS. DNA for the CDR3: TGTGCCAGCAGTGTCTCCACAGGGTTTGTTAATGAAAAACTGTTTTTT. The encoded protein is CASSVSTGFVNEKLFF.

This clonotype was detected only a few times. The V and J genes are TRBV6-2 or TRBV6-3 and TRBJ2-1; no reliable D call. Deletions cut 2 bases from V and 0 bases from J, with 14 bases between. Germline V CDR1 and CDR2: MNHEY, SVGEGT. The CDR3 is 17 amino acids. As DNA, the CDR3 is TGTGCCAGCAGTTACCCTCCCGACCGAAACTCCTACAATGAGCAGTTCTTC. It translates to CASSYPPDRNSYNEQFF.

Ten or more counts support this clonotype. A much larger clone lies a single base off, so this may be a read error. DNA of the CDR3: TGTGCCAGCAGTTTACAAGAGGCGGCCGCTGAAGCTTTCTTT. It translates to CASSLQEAAAEAFF. The chain carries TRBV12-3 or TRBV12-4 and TRBJ1-1; unclear D gene. CDR3 length: 14 amino acids. V shed 2 bases and J shed 6 bases, with 13 bases lying between them.

This chain joins TRBV7-2 and TRBJ2-2; D remains ambiguous. V lost 2 bases, J lost 2 bases, and 9 bases lay in between. The germline V gene encodes CDR1 SGHTA and CDR2 FQGNSA. CDR3 length: 15 amino acids. In DNA form, the CDR3 reads TGTGCCAGCAGCTTACAACAGATTAACACCGGGGAGCTGTTTTTT. It is translated as CASSLQQINTGELFF.

This clonotype was counted at least ten times. The chain combines TRBV4-3 with TRBJ1-4, with no clear D. CDR1 and CDR2 from the germline V gene are LGHNA and YSLEER. Trimming took 0 bases from V and 1 from J, leaving 15 bases between them. There are 18 residues in the CDR3. Here the CDR3 reads CASSQEGILGLTNEKLFF. The CDR3 DNA reads TGCGCCAGCAGCCAAGAGGGTATCTTGGGCCTAACTAATGAAAAACTGTTTTTT.

The rearrangement uses TRBV14 and TRBJ2-3, with a weak D call TRBD1 (6 bases). CDR3 size: 15 residues. CDR1 SGHDN and CDR2 FVKESK come from the germline V gene. Trimming removed 0 bases at V and 3 bases at J, with 10 bases between. CDR3 amino acids: CASSQDWGRTDTQYF. CDR3 sequence (DNA): TGTGCCAGCAGCCAAGATTGGGGGCGTACAGATACGCAGTATTTT.

V is TRBV6-6 and J is TRBJ2-7, with 8 nucleotides matching TRBD1. The CDR3 is 12 amino acids. V was clipped by 6 bases and J by 4 bases; unmatched bases: 2. The germline gives CDR1 MNHNY, CDR2 SVGAGI (reference sequence). CDR3 nucleotides: TGTGCCAGCAGGCGGACAGGGTACGAGCAGTACTTC. Its protein is CASRRTGYEQYF.

This clonotype was found many times. The J gene is TRBJ1-5, the V gene TRBV5-1, with D hard to call. The CDR3 sequence is 14 residues long. Germline loops: CDR1 SGHRS, CDR2 YFSETQ. V was clipped by 5 bases and J by 3 bases, with 12 bases between them. CDR3 DNA sequence: TGCGCCAGCAGTCCTGACCACAACAATCAGCCCCAGCATTTT. This translates into CASSPDHNNQPQHF.

The sample holds a few counts of this clonotype. The J gene is TRBJ2-7, the V gene TRBV7-2; no clear D. V shed 3 bases and J shed 2 bases, with 8 bases lying between them. CDR1 and CDR2 (germline): SGHTA, FQGNSA. The CDR3 sequence is 13 residues long. The CDR3 spells CASSFQITYEQYF. The CDR3 DNA reads as TGTGCCAGCAGCTTTCAGATTACCTACGAGCAGTACTTC.

The chain has TRBV27 and TRBJ2-3; D is undetermined. Germline V gives CDR1 MNHEY, CDR2 SMNVEV (reference sequence). This CDR3 region has 14 residues. Trimming shortened V by 5 bases and J by 2 bases, and 11 bases separated the two germline ends. The CDR3 sequence is CASSLLDLTDTQYF. The CDR3 DNA reads as TGTGCCAGCAGTCTCCTAGACCTCACAGATACGCAGTATTTT.

As concerns this clonotype: This clone may be a read error of a much larger clone one base away. This chain links TRBV11-2 with TRBJ1-1, with D perhaps TRBD1 (5 bases). Trimming took 5 bases from V and 3 from J, leaving 16 bases between them. Germline-derived CDR1 and CDR2 are SGHAT and FQNNGV. The CDR3 consists of 15 residues. The CDR3 spells CASSPGAAGHTEAFF. The DNA of the CDR3 is TGTGCCAGCAGCCCCGGGGCCGCCGGTCACACTGAAGCTTTCTTT.